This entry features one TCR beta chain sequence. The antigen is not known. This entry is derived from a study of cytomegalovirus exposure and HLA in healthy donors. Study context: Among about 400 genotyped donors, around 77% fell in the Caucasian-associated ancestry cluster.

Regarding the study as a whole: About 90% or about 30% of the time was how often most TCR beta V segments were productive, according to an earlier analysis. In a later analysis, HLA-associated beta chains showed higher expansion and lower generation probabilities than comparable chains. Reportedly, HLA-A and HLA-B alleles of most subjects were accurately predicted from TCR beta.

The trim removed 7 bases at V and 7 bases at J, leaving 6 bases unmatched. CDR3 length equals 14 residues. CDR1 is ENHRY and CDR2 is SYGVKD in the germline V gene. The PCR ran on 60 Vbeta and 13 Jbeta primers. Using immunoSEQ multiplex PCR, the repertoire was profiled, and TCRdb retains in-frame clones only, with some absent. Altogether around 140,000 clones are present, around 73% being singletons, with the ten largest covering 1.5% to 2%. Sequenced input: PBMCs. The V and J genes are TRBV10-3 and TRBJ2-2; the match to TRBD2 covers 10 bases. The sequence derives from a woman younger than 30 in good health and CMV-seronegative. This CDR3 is CAIKRLAGNGELFF. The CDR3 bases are TGTGCCATCAAGAGACTAGCGGGTAACGGGGAGCTGTTTTTT.